This T cell receptor (beta chain) originates from a study of graft-versus-host responses after intestinal transplantation. Overall study context: Recipients received multivisceral, liver-intestinal, or isolated intestinal transplants. The whole recipient group had anti-thymocyte globulin induction followed by tacrolimus and steroids for two to three years. Whole-study findings and limits: Some GvH clones were seen earlier in gut or blood, suggesting intestinal origin. The highest levels of circulating GvH clones went along with early declines in HvG clones after transplant.

With respect to this clone: Its antigen is undetermined.

This CDR3 has 13 amino acids. CDR1 is SQVTM and CDR2 is ANQGSEA in the germline V gene. Between the trimmed V and J ends, which lost 3 bases and 6 bases, there was a span of 12 bases. Profiled with immunoSEQ multiplex PCR; TCRdb holds only in-frame clones, not every one. The table lists about 88,000 clones, roughly 90% of them singletons. The J gene is TRBJ1-5, the V gene TRBV29-1, with D perhaps TRBD1 (6 bases). The input for sequencing was unstimulated CD4+ T cells sorted from spleen or lymph node cells, taken before transplant. This receptor was taken from a human donor who was the organ donor for an intestinal transplant. The CDR3 coding sequence is TGCAGCGTTGAGGGGGCGCTAGGTCAGCCCCAGCATTTT. Its protein product is CSVEGALGQPQHF. Based on the CDR3 plus reference TRBV29-1 and TRBJ1-5, the full variable domain is SAVISQKPSRDICQRGTSLTIQCQVDSQVTMMFWYRQQPGQSLTLIATANQGSEATYESGFVIDKFPISRPNLTFSTLTVSNMSPEDSSIYLCSVEGALGQPQHFGDGTRLSIL.